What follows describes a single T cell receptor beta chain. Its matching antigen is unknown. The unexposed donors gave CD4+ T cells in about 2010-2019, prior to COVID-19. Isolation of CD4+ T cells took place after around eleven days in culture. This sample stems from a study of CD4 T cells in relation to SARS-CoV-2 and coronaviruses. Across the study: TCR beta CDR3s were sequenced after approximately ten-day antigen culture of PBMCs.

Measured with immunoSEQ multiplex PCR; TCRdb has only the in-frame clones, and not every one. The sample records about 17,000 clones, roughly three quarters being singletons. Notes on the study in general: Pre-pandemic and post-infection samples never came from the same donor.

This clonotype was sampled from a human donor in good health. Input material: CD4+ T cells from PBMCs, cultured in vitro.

This CDR3 is CASSISSGGAVKTQYF. The CDR3 DNA sequence: TGTGCCAGCAGCATCTCTAGCGGGGGGGCAGTAAAGACCCAGTACTTC. This chain links TRBV7-2 with TRBJ2-5; TRBD2 agrees at 12 bases. The junction had 10 bases not matched to a gene; V was cut back by 5 bases and J by 6 bases. CDR1 and CDR2 from the germline V gene are SGHTA and FQGNSA. The CDR3 sequence is 16 residues long.